Sequencing of this T cell receptor (beta chain) was carried out in a study of cytomegalovirus exposure and HLA in healthy donors (dated by TCRdb to the late 2010s). Background for the entire study: According to an earlier analysis of 587 of the donors, some 180 million T cells yielded some 110 million unique TCR beta sequences and less than 300 Gb of sequence data. A later analysis re-analyzed previously published TCR beta repertoires from hundreds of donors and added high-resolution HLA genotyping to study TCR occurrence patterns. In an earlier analysis of 587 of the donors, high-throughput TCR beta sequencing was used to judge whether each TCR beta V gene segment behaved as functional or pseudogenic. Every repertoire in the discovery cohort had been generated on one and the same sequencing platform. The number of typed donors differed by locus: about 620-630 for A, B, C, DRB1 and DQB1; approximately 520 for DQA1; over 600 for DPA1; and about 470 for DPB1. In the later analysis, no new phenotypic data were used to find candidate immune exposures; instead, reliance was placed on TCR beta sequences and their occurrence across donors. A few DR-DQ haplotypes were handled as single units for association and clustering because linkage in the cohort was strong. An early release that covered 500 to 800 HLA-typed donors contained 300 to 350 gigabases of sequencing data and approximately 85 million unique TCR sequences. Donor age, sex, ethnicity and CMV serostatus were compiled together with the repertoire data. On average, roughly 250,000 unique TCR beta nucleotide sequences were sequenced per donor among a few hundred genotyped donors of the cohort, with approximately 18% of those sequences being non-productive. A later genetic analysis took genome-wide SNP genotypes for about 55% of the 666 donors and used that subset as a discovery cohort. Among the roughly 400 genotyped donors, around 79% belonged to the genetic ancestry cluster associated with self-reported Caucasian donors. The study combined high-throughput TCR immunosequencing, statistical association of individual TCRs with disease status, and machine learning to predict cytomegalovirus infection status. The study profiled the T cell repertoires of about 720 subjects by immunosequencing and related them to cytomegalovirus serostatus. In addition to the first cohort of about 650 subjects, a separate validation cohort of approximately 130 different subjects was used. The aim of the study was to test whether cataloging public T cell receptors could identify signatures of past pathogen exposure. Both class I and class II loci were covered by HLA typing, at four-digit resolution. What the research found in general, with its limitations: For the cohort, immune exposure information was limited to CMV serostatus. In both the original and validation cohorts, the classifier was reported to diagnose cytomegalovirus status with high specificity and sensitivity. When HLA alleles, especially DR and DQ, strongly co-occurred, TCR associations were difficult to assign to individual alleles. In an earlier analysis of around 500 of the donors, most TCR beta V segments appeared in productive rearrangements about 87% or about 30% of the time, broadly matching IMGT annotations. In a later analysis, TCR association rates were found to vary across HLA loci, with the most associated TCRs seen for DRB1 alleles and the fewest for HLA-C alleles. According to a later analysis, parvovirus B19, influenza, CMV and Epstein-Barr virus appeared linked to several top co-occurrence clusters. In a later analysis, HLA-associated TCR beta chains showed more clonal expansion and lower generation probabilities than non-associated chains that were equally common. HLA typing was unavailable for some donors at each locus, so association tests used only the typed subset. In a later genetic analysis, fewer N-insertions in productive TCRs were reported among donors in an Asian-associated ancestry cluster than the approximately 710-donor mean. Linkage disequilibrium might explain the correlated functional status among segregating V segments, but an unknown experimental factor could not be ruled out. A total of around 150 TCR beta chains were listed by the study as associated with cytomegalovirus. The 87-base-pair reads could not distinguish some IMGT-functional V segments, including TRBV6-2 and TRBV6-3, so those segments were excluded. Because counts were too low, more than 15 rarely observed V segments, including chromosome 9 orphons, were left out of the earlier analysis of some 600 of the donors. A further reported finding was that TCR beta sequences accurately predicted the HLA-A and HLA-B alleles for most subjects in the first cohort. Presence/absence analyses assumed roughly uniform sequencing depth across donors, an assumption that may not hold. The authors suggested that the approach could potentially be generalized to other disease states and immunological phenotypes. In this cohort, only TCR beta chains were sequenced, and detectable features were limited by the absence of alpha or paired-chain data. V-gene and J-gene trimming of TCR beta chains was associated with a missense DCLRE1C variant in a later genetic analysis, and the association was replicated in an independent cohort. A later analysis associated 16,951 TCR beta sequences with specific HLA alleles at a false discovery rate of 0.05. A group of highly shared sequence variants was considered likely to be a technical artifact of the sequencing pipeline. Most CMV-associated TCR beta chains appeared to be HLA-restricted in a later analysis, and the HLA associations seemed to be driven largely by CMV exposure. In vitro tests confirmed that a few of the cytomegalovirus-associated TCR beta chains recognize cytomegalovirus antigens. Most TCR sequences were observed very rarely across donors, whereas some public TCRs were present in many individuals.

The protocol used for the library was the immunoSEQ multiplex PCR assay. A mixture of 60 forward primers for TCR Vbeta segments and 13 reverse primers for TCR Jbeta segments was used in the multiplex PCR. Amplification of the CDR3 region of rearranged TCR beta genes was performed with a multiplex PCR assay on genomic DNA. On the Illumina HiSeq System, the amplified TCR beta libraries were sequenced as 87-base-pair reads. The published analysis was carried out like this. A later analysis tallied approximately 87 million unique TCR beta chains across the 610 or so repertoires, and 10 million to 11 million of those chains were shared by two or more donors. Raw reads were error-corrected and collapsed into unique sequences by a nearest-neighbor algorithm in which closely related sequences were merged to remove PCR and sequencing errors. Alignment of CDR3 sequences to IMGT reference sequences was used to assign V, D and J gene segments. For a sequence to be retained, a match of at least six nucleotides was required to both a V gene segment and a J gene segment. Rearrangements were called productive when the CDR3 lacked stop codons and stayed in frame with V and J; all others were non-productive. Following IMGT convention, CDR3 was defined as the stretch from the second conserved V-encoded cysteine up to the conserved J-encoded phenylalanine. The earlier analysis of 500 to 650 of the donors excluded any sequence lacking an unambiguous match to a single V gene segment. In an earlier analysis of some 590 of the donors, a V segment was called functional when productive rearrangements were above 56.7%, and segregating when the standard deviation between donors exceeded 5%. A statistical classification framework was built to diagnose cytomegalovirus status from the catalog of TCR beta chain sequences. In a later analysis, V and J genes were assigned by comparing TCR nucleotide sequences against IMGT/GENE-DB human TR gene sequences. A later analysis assigned CDR3 sequences and most-parsimonious VDJ recombination scenarios with the TCRdist pipeline. In a later analysis, each TCR beta chain was defined by its CDR3 amino acid sequence together with its V-gene family, and reads lacking a unique V-gene family were excluded. As a way to deal with suspected cross-contamination and a sequencing artifact, a later analysis dropped 592 nucleotide sequences that were highly shared and had low generation probability. For each public chain, a later analysis derived a clonal expansion index from normalized ranks of inferred template counts within each repertoire. Generation probabilities in a later analysis came from a VDJ recombination model fitted to out-of-frame rearrangements, and those results were checked against IGoR. In a later analysis, TCR-TCR, TCR-HLA and TCR-CMV co-occurrence was scored with hypergeometric tests, and a repertoire-size bias correction was applied to TCR pairs. To estimate false discovery rates, a later analysis permuted the HLA or CMV assignments 20 times. A later analysis grouped co-occurring TCRs with DBSCAN, adding TCRdist sequence similarity when clustering within HLA-allele-positive subsets. Repertoires with fewer than 30,000 or more than 120,000 public chains were left out of co-occurrence clustering, as were five repertoires with anomalous nucleotide sharing. This immuneACCESS table, as held by TCRdb, lists in-frame sequences with V and J called but not all clones. Of the missing ones, under half trace to an unresolved V gene in checked studies; the others have no known cause. V and J calls and clone size are those listed in that table; D and trimming were worked out from the DNA. The sample's table lists a count of 100,000 to 150,000 clones. In total, the top ten clones hold 1% of the sample.

In total, more than 500 healthy bone marrow donors made up the cohort. All cohort members were sampled while nominally healthy, although unrecorded immune exposures were likely present. The donor tested CMV seronegative, placing the donor among the 350 or so seronegative members of the cohort. A peripheral blood sample was provided by each donor, and peripheral blood mononuclear cells were used for TCR beta sequencing. Genomic DNA was extracted from the blood cell samples with the Qiagen DNeasy Blood Extraction Kit. The CDR3 spans 12 residues, from the cysteine through the phenylalanine. Only the CDR3 part of the read is kept: 36 bases, read in frame from the first base. From a lookup of the germline V gene, CDR1 and CDR2 are SGHDT and YYEEEE. V is pared back by 4 bases and J by 15 bases, with 17 bases lying between the germline termini. On this clone itself: Its antigen remains undetermined.

The TCR sequence derives from a man younger than 35 in good health and CMV-seronegative. Sequencing was performed on PBMCs. This sequence uses TRBV5-6 and TRBJ2-1, with a tentative D gene TRBD1 over 6 matching bases. The DNA reads TGTGCCAGCAGCCCCAGGGGTGGGTTGTGGTTCTTC. Translated, it reads CASSPRGGLWFF.